The 9 T cell receptor beta chains presented below share a single source sample, sequenced in a study of T cells in Graves' hyperthyroidism and ophthalmopathy. Using RNA transcripts as the source, TCR beta CDR3 regions were amplified. A first-round RT-PCR of the TCR CDR3 used the HTBI primer set. Each CDR3 protein is one row after TCRdb ran MiXCR on the multiplex PCR reads. The sample contains around 540,000 distinct CDR3 sequences, 15% to 20% of which appear only once. The material sequenced was blood. The receptors were sampled from a woman aged 25 to 45 with Graves' ophthalmopathy.

This clonotype was counted once. V gene TRBV4-3 combines with J gene TRBJ2-7; 11 bases map to TRBD2. Germline-derived CDR1 and CDR2 are LGHNA and YSLEER. J lost 9 bases, V lost 0 bases, and 7 bases had no gene match. The CDR3 is 15 amino acids. Here the CDR3 DNA reads TGCGCCAGCAGCCAAGATATAGCGGGAGGGCCCGGGCAGTACTTC. Translation gives CASSQDIAGGPGQYF.

The sample holds many counts of this clonotype. Here the CDR3 DNA reads TGTGCCAGCAGCTCCAGGGGGGAGGCTAGCGGGAGCCTCCAAGAGACCCAGTACTTC. It yields the protein CASSSRGEASGSLQETQYF. V gene TRBV7-2 combines with J gene TRBJ2-5; 10 bases match TRBD2. This CDR3 spans 19 amino acids. After removal of 4 bases from V and 1 base from J, the junction contained 15 bases not matched to a gene. Germline loops: CDR1 SGHTA, CDR2 FQGNSA.

This clonotype was observed a few times. This rearrangement joins TRBV7-9 to TRBJ1-1; D is uncertain. CDR1 and CDR2 from the germline V gene are SEHNR and FQNEAQ (reference sequence). Trimming cost V 2 bases and J 1 base, with 8 bases left between them. This CDR3 has 14 residues. CDR3 amino acids: CASSLLRRNTEAFF. The CDR3 nucleotides read TGTGCCAGCAGCTTACTGAGGAGGAACACTGAAGCTTTCTTT.

There are a few counts of this clonotype. The rearrangement links TRBV18 to TRBJ2-5, with TRBD2 identical over 7 bases. Germline assignment: CDR1 KGHSH and CDR2 LQKENI. The CDR3 consists of 14 residues. The J segment lost 3 bases and the V segment lost 3 bases, leaving 4 bases of the junction unmatched. CDR3 residues: CASSPARGKETQYF. The CDR3 nucleotides are TGTGCCAGCTCACCGGCGCGGGGGAAAGAGACCCAGTACTTC. Full variable domain (outside the CDR3, taken from reference TRBV18 and TRBJ2-5): NAGVMQNPRHLVRRRGQEARLRCSPMKGHSHVYWYRQLPEEGLKFMVYLQKENIIDESGMPKERFSAEFPKEGPSILRIQQVVRGDSAAYFCASSPARGKETQYFGPGTRLLVL.

This clonotype was recorded a few times. This chain links TRBV27 with TRBJ1-1; D perhaps matches TRBD1 (5 bases). Per germline, CDR1 MNHEY and CDR2 SMNVEV (reference sequence). Trimming took 4 bases from V and 0 from J, leaving 12 bases between them. The CDR3 extends over 15 amino acids. The CDR3 DNA reads TGTGCCAGCAGTTCCCGGGACGGCGTGAACACTGAAGCTTTCTTT. Amino acids: CASSSRDGVNTEAFF.

This clonotype has ten or more counts. The CDR3 loop reads CSARDSMNTEAFF. For the CDR3, the DNA is TGCAGTGCTAGAGATTCGATGAACACTGAAGCTTTCTTT. This chain uses TRBV20-1 with TRBJ1-1; D ambiguous. V was shortened by 0 bases and J by 0 bases, with 5 bases between the two germline ends. The CDR3 sequence is 13 residues long. Germline values: CDR1 DFQATT, CDR2 SNEGSKA (reference sequence).

This clonotype was counted at least ten times. V and J are TRBV7-2 and TRBJ2-7; 12 positions match TRBD2. The CDR3 is 14 amino acids. The ends lost 7 bases at V and 6 bases at J; junction bases unmatched: 7. CDR1 and CDR2 (germline): SGHTA, FQGNSA. The CDR3 coding sequence is TGTGCCAGCACTCGACTAGCGGGAGTTGGCGAGCAGTACTTC. Translation gives CASTRLAGVGEQYF.

The table lists this clonotype with a few counts. This chain uses TRBV7-9 with TRBJ2-1, with D unclear. V lost 11 bases, J lost 3 bases, and 14 bases lay in between. The CDR3 spans 13 residues. Germline CDR1 and CDR2: SEHNR and FQNEAQ (reference sequence). The CDR3 is CAGERSIYNEQFF. The CDR3 coding sequence is TGTGCCGGTGAGAGGTCGATCTACAATGAGCAGTTCTTC.

This clonotype was observed at least ten times. This sequence joins TRBV12-3 or TRBV12-4 and TRBJ1-1, with D uncertain. This CDR3 region has 14 residues. V lost 3 bases and J lost 3, with 11 bases in between. This CDR3 is CASSFSSWDTEAFF. The CDR3 DNA is TGTGCCAGCAGTTTTTCCTCCTGGGACACTGAAGCTTTCTTT.